Included here is one TCR beta chain sequence, with context. The antigen is not known. This entry belongs to a study of tumor-infiltrating lymphocytes in localized non-small cell lung cancer. Study information: Resected tumor was paired with non-adjacent uninvolved lung from the same patient. Findings of the study overall: Available tissue quantity limited TCR sequencing to a patient subset. Immunotypes IM1 and IM2 had similar TCR-derived T-cell fractions.

Profiled with immunoSEQ multiplex PCR; TCRdb holds only in-frame clones, not every one. Of about 13,000 clones in the sample, around 74% were seen once. Trimming at V came to 6 bases and at J to 4 bases, leaving 9 bases not matched to a gene. CDR3 length: 15 amino acids. Germline V gives CDR1 LNHDA, CDR2 SQIVND (reference sequence). This TCR came from a human donor with non-small cell lung cancer. This rearrangement joins TRBV19 to TRBJ1-2, with TRBD1 identical over 9 bases. The source material was uninvolved lung tissue not adjacent to the tumor. The CDR3 loop reads CASRHGQGSFYGYTF. The CDR3 bases are TGTGCCAGTAGACACGGACAGGGGTCTTTCTATGGCTACACCTTC.